This T cell receptor (beta chain) originates from a study of OX40 agonist ivuxolimab in advanced cancers. On the study more broadly: Each dose-escalation patient presented with hepatocellular carcinoma, melanoma, renal cell or head and neck cancer.

For this clone: Its antigen is as yet unknown.

General study points: On average, CD8+ T cells showed a greater number of expanded clones than CD4+. Clonal expansion by week 6 occurred in CD4+ and CD8+ blood T cells (at 0.1 to 3.0 mg/kg).

Enrollment shut out patients with autoimmune disease history or systemic immunosuppression. Per germline, CDR1 MNHEY and CDR2 SVGAGI. Trimming took off 2 bases at V and 5 bases at J, with 3 bases between the two ends. The CDR3 has 11 residues. The protocol was immunoSEQ multiplex PCR, while the TCRdb copy is restricted to in-frame clones and leaves out a portion. The top ten hold under 4% of the sample, which has tens of thousands of clones, around 85% seen once. This chain joins TRBV6-5 and TRBJ2-5; unclear D gene. The sequencing used CD4+ or CD8+ T cells sorted from blood, collected in a trial of the OX40 agonist ivuxolimab. This sequence originates from an adult with an advanced solid tumor such as melanoma, head and neck, liver or kidney cancer. CDR3 protein: CASSYGETQYF. The CDR3, as DNA: TGTGCCAGCAGTTACGGGGAGACCCAGTACTTC.